A single sample gave rise to the 26 T cell receptor beta chains below, sequenced in a study of T cell responses to AZD1222 COVID-19 vaccine. Using immunoSEQ multiplex PCR, the repertoire was profiled, and TCRdb retains in-frame clones only, with some absent. The sample shows 150,000 to 180,000 clones, around nine tenths of them seen only once. The sample here was peripheral blood, taken on day 0 of AZD1222 vaccination. These receptors were collected from an adult in good health.

This clone has only a few counts. The rearrangement joins TRBV9 to TRBJ2-5; 9 bases are shared with TRBD1. This CDR3 comprises 16 residues. Germline CDR1 reads SGDLS; CDR2 reads YYNGEE. With 0 bases clipped from V and 1 base from J, the junction kept 4 bases outside the gene matches. The CDR3 DNA sequence: TGTGCCAGCAGCGTAGGCGGACAGGGGTCCCAAGAGACCCAGTACTTC. It is translated as CASSVGGQGSQETQYF. The whole variable domain, filled in from reference TRBV9 and TRBJ2-5, reads DSGVTQTPKHLITATGQRVTLRCSPRSGDLSVYWYQQSLDQGLQFLIQYYNGEERAKGNILERFSAQQFPDLHSELNLSSLELGDSALYFCASSVGGQGSQETQYFGPGTRLLVL.

This chain links TRBV21-1 with TRBJ1-5. TRBV21-1 is a pseudogene locus. The CDR3 sequence is 18 residues long. Here the CDR3 reads CASSKKGPHLRSNQPQHF. CDR3 DNA: TGTGCCAGCAGCAAAAAAGGTCCACACCTAAGGAGCAATCAGCCCCAGCATTTT.

The genes are TRBV19 and TRBJ1-1, with 8 bases lining up with TRBD1. The V segment lost 5 bases and the J segment 6 bases; nucleotides outside the gene matches: 11. The CDR3 is 15 amino acids. From germline, CDR1 is LNHDA and CDR2 SQIVND (reference sequence). CDR3 sequence: CASSPDRGRPAEAFF. CDR3 bases: TGTGCCAGTAGTCCCGACAGGGGAAGGCCCGCTGAAGCTTTCTTT. Complete variable domain (other parts from reference TRBV19 and TRBJ1-1): DGGITQSPKYLFRKEGQNVTLSCEQNLNHDAMYWYRQDPGQGLRLIYYSQIVNDFQKGDIAEGYSVSREKKESFPLTVTSAQKNPTAFYLCASSPDRGRPAEAFFGQGTRLTVV.

The J gene is TRBJ2-7, the V gene TRBV28; 9 nucleotides align to TRBD2. Trimming removed 7 bases from V and 6 bases from J; junction bases left unmatched: 13. Germline CDR1 reads MDHEN; CDR2 reads SYDVKM. The CDR3 has 15 amino acids. In nucleotides, the CDR3 is TGTGCCAGCACACCAAACCTAGCGGGACAGTCCGAGCAGTACTTC. Its translation: CASTPNLAGQSEQYF.

The rearrangement joins TRBV28 to TRBJ2-7; tentative D call: TRBD1 (6 bases). V was trimmed by 3 bases and J by 3 bases, leaving 18 bases between them. This CDR3 spans 16 amino acids. In germline, CDR1 is MDHEN, CDR2 SYDVKM. The CDR3 sequence: CASSFLGSGGGYEQYF. CDR3 nucleotide sequence: TGTGCCAGCAGTTTTTTGGGATCTGGGGGCGGCTACGAGCAGTACTTC.

The CDR3 loop is CASSLSGEGWLQTQYF. The CDR3 nucleotides are TGTGCCAGCAGCTTGTCAGGGGAAGGGTGGCTTCAGACCCAGTACTTC. The chain combines TRBV5-4 with TRBJ2-5; perhaps TRBD1 as D (6 bases). V shed 1 base and J shed 6 bases, with 19 bases lying between them. The V gene's germline CDR1 is SGHNT and CDR2 YYREEE (reference sequence). The length of the CDR3 is 16 residues.

This chain links TRBV5-1 with TRBJ2-2, with 11 bases that match TRBD2. Per the germline V gene, CDR1 is SGHRS and CDR2 is YFSETQ. Unmatched junction bases numbered 4, after V lost 3 bases and J lost 0 bases. The CDR3 is 17 amino acids. DNA of the CDR3: TGCGCCAGCAGCTCCCGACTAGCGGGGCCGAACACCGGGGAGCTGTTTTTT. It specifies CASSSRLAGPNTGELFF. Full variable domain (outside the CDR3, taken from reference TRBV5-1 and TRBJ2-2): KAGVTQTPRYLIKTRGQQVTLSCSPISGHRSVSWYQQTPGQGLQFLFEYFSETQRNKGNFPGRFSGRQFSNSRSEMNVSTLELGDSALYLCASSSRLAGPNTGELFFGEGSRLTVL.

The genes are TRBV15 and TRBJ1-5; a weak D match, TRBD1 (6 bases). The CDR3 is 14 residues long. Germline CDR1 is LNHNV and CDR2 is YYDKDF (reference sequence). V was trimmed by 0 bases and J by 7 bases, leaving 10 bases between them. CDR3 region: CATSRDRQEQPQHF. The CDR3 DNA reads as TGTGCCACCAGCAGAGATCGACAGGAACAGCCCCAGCATTTT. Drawing the rest from reference TRBV15 and TRBJ1-5, the complete variable domain is DAMVIQNPRYQVTQFGKPVTLSCSQTLNHNVMYWYQQKSSQAPKLLFHYYDKDFNNEADTPDNFQSRRPNTSFCFLDIRSPGLGDTAMYLCATSRDRQEQPQHFGDGTRLSIL.

The V and J genes are TRBV6-1 and TRBJ2-1; D is possibly TRBD1 (6 bases). The V and J ends lost 1 base and 2 bases respectively, with 6 bases between them. The CDR3 has 14 amino acids. Germline-derived CDR1 and CDR2 are MNHNS and SASEGT. The CDR3 protein is CASSEGQAYNEQFF. CDR3 nucleotide sequence: TGTGCCAGCAGTGAAGGACAGGCCTACAATGAGCAGTTCTTC.

The DNA of the CDR3 is TGTGCCAGCAGTTACAGGGTCGGGACAGGGCCAGAGACCCAGTACTTC. Amino acids: CASSYRVGTGPETQYF. This sequence joins TRBV6-2 or TRBV6-3 and TRBJ2-5; 9 nucleotides align to TRBD1. Trimming at V came to 2 bases and at J to 4 bases, leaving 8 bases not matched to a gene. The CDR3 sequence is 16 residues long. CDR1 MNHEY and CDR2 SVGEGT come from the germline V gene.

J is TRBJ2-1 and V is TRBV7-7; D remains ambiguous. V lost 2 bases, J lost 3 bases, and 14 bases lay in between. The germline V gene encodes CDR1 SSHAT and CDR2 FNYEAQ (reference sequence). This CDR3 has 16 residues. CDR3 coding DNA: TGTGCCAGCAGCTTACTCCCTTATGACGGCTACAATGAGCAGTTCTTC. Its translation: CASSLLPYDGYNEQFF.

This chain connects TRBV5-1 to TRBJ2-3, with D possibly being TRBD1 or TRBD2 (5 bases each). Germline CDR1 reads SGHRS; CDR2 reads YFSETQ. V was pared by 4 bases and J by 0 bases, with 9 bases between. The CDR3 has 14 residues. The CDR3 is CASSPRDSTDTQYF. CDR3 bases: TGCGCCAGCAGCCCCCGGGACAGCACAGATACGCAGTATTTT.

The chain joins TRBV13 to TRBJ1-4; 8 bases are shared with TRBD1. With 5 bases clipped from V and 7 bases from J, the junction kept 6 bases outside the gene matches. There are 14 residues in the CDR3. Germline CDR1 reads PRHDT; CDR2 reads FYEKMQ (reference sequence). The CDR3: CASSKRTGSEKLFF. The CDR3 bases are TGTGCCAGCAGCAAACGGACAGGGTCTGAAAAACTGTTTTTT. Using reference TRBV13 and TRBJ1-4 for the parts outside the CDR3, the full variable domain is AAGVIQSPRHLIKEKRETATLKCYPIPRHDTVYWYQQGPGQDPQFLISFYEKMQSDKGSIPDRFSAQQFSDYHSELNMSSLELGDSALYFCASSKRTGSEKLFFGSGTQLSVL.

The genes are TRBV18 and TRBJ2-2; TRBD2 agrees at 13 bases. The CDR3 covers 17 residues. Germline CDR1 and CDR2: KGHSH and LQKENI. V shed 5 bases and J 4 bases; nucleotides not matched to a gene: 7. In DNA, the CDR3 is TGTGCCAGCTCAGCAGGGACTAGCGGGACGGGCACCGGGGAGCTGTTTTTT. This codes for CASSAGTSGTGTGELFF.

The chain uses TRBV6-4 and TRBJ1-2; TRBD1 is a possible D gene (6 bases). Per germline, CDR1 MRHNA and CDR2 SNTAGT. The CDR3 extends over 13 amino acids. V shed 3 bases and J shed 4 bases, with 9 bases lying between them. Written as DNA, the CDR3 is TGTGCCAGCAGTGATGGGGGCGTCTATGGCTACACCTTC. It encodes CASSDGGVYGYTF.

The chain links TRBV9 to TRBJ2-5; 7 bases are shared with TRBD1. V shed 3 bases, J shed 4 bases, and the junction held 9 bases outside the gene matches. From germline, CDR1 is SGDLS and CDR2 YYNGEE. The CDR3 consists of 15 residues. CDR3 sequence (DNA): TGTGCCAGCAGCGGCCGGACAGGTGCTGGAGAGACCCAGTACTTC. It translates to CASSGRTGAGETQYF. The whole variable domain, remainder taken from reference TRBV9 and TRBJ2-5, is DSGVTQTPKHLITATGQRVTLRCSPRSGDLSVYWYQQSLDQGLQFLIQYYNGEERAKGNILERFSAQQFPDLHSELNLSSLELGDSALYFCASSGRTGAGETQYFGPGTRLLVL.

This sequence joins TRBV6-1 and TRBJ1-5; D remains unclear. The CDR3 spans 15 residues. Per germline, CDR1 MNHNS and CDR2 SASEGT. V was shortened by 3 bases and J by 2 bases, with 11 bases between the two germline ends. The CDR3 nucleotides read TGTGCCAGCAGTGACCCAGGCGTGGGCAATCAGCCCCAGCATTTT. Translated, it gives CASSDPGVGNQPQHF.

The chain employs TRBV2 and TRBJ1-4, with D hard to call. This CDR3 contains 15 residues. Trimming left V 2 bases short and J 0 bases short, with 7 bases between. Germline V CDR1 and CDR2: SNHLY, FYNNEI. The DNA for the CDR3 is TGTGCCAGCAGTGAACTGGCATCAACTAATGAAAAACTGTTTTTT. It codes for CASSELASTNEKLFF.

The rearrangement links TRBV4-1 to TRBJ2-7; D uncertain. Between the trimmed V and J ends, which lost 4 bases and 4 bases, there was a span of 14 bases. The CDR3 length is 14 residues. The germline V gene encodes CDR1 MGHRA and CDR2 YSYEKL. This CDR3 is CASSPLEQDYEQYF. The CDR3 DNA reads as TGCGCCAGCAGCCCGCTTGAGCAAGATTACGAGCAGTACTTC.

This chain joins TRBV6-5 and TRBJ1-4, with 9 bases that match TRBD1. The ends lost 5 bases at V and 7 bases at J; junction bases unmatched: 8. This CDR3 has 15 amino acids. The germline V gene encodes CDR1 MNHEY and CDR2 SVGAGI. CDR3 amino acids: CASSQNRGRVEKLFF. DNA of the CDR3: TGTGCCAGCAGTCAGAACAGGGGGCGCGTTGAAAAACTGTTTTTT.

This clone has a single count. V is TRBV14 and J is TRBJ1-2; 9 bases match TRBD1. The CDR3 covers 18 residues. In germline, CDR1 is SGHDN, CDR2 FVKESK. The ends lost 1 base at V and 5 bases at J; junction bases unmatched: 14. The CDR3 nucleotides are TGTGCCAGCAGCCAAGTAAAGACTCCGGGACAGGGAGTATATGGCTACACCTTC. This encodes CASSQVKTPGQGVYGYTF.

The V gene is TRBV21-1, the J gene TRBJ2-2. TRBV21-1 is flagged as a pseudogene. The CDR3 has 12 residues. CDR3 sequence: CASSKRGGELFF. CDR3 coding DNA: TGTGCCAGCAGCAAGAGGGGTGGGGAGCTGTTTTTT.

The chain couples TRBV23-1 to TRBJ2-1; D might be TRBD1 or TRBD2, each matching 6 bases. TRBV23-1 is an open reading frame whose function is uncertain. Trimming took off 0 bases at V and 3 bases at J, with 15 bases between the two ends. The CDR3 extends over 17 amino acids. The CDR3 sequence is CASSQSSDRRVYNEQFF. CDR3 in DNA: TGCGCCAGCAGTCAATCATCAGACAGGAGGGTCTACAATGAGCAGTTCTTC.

In this sample, this clone turned up once. V is TRBV14 and J is TRBJ1-6; D not certain. V lost 0 bases, J lost 1 base, and 10 bases lay in between. CDR3 length equals 17 residues. Germline V lookup: CDR1 SGHDN, CDR2 FVKESK. This chain's CDR3 is CASSQDPATSYNSPLHF. In DNA, the CDR3 is TGTGCCAGCAGCCAAGATCCAGCTACATCCTATAATTCACCCCTCCACTTT.

This chain joins TRBV4-2 and TRBJ1-1; no clear D. V was clipped by 0 bases and J by 0 bases, with 8 bases between them. The CDR3 is made up of 15 amino acids. CDR1 and CDR2 (germline): LGHNA, YNFKEQ. In DNA, the CDR3 is TGTGCCAGCAGCCAAGATTGGTCGGTGAACACTGAAGCTTTCTTT. Translation gives CASSQDWSVNTEAFF.

There are a few counts of this clone. The chain recombines TRBV7-9 with TRBJ1-3; 9 bases agree with TRBD1. CDR1 SEHNR and CDR2 FQNEAQ come from the germline V gene (reference sequence). Trimming at V came to 4 bases and at J to 4 bases, leaving 11 bases not matched to a gene. This CDR3 has 17 residues. The CDR3: CASSYLPGQGTGNTIYF. The CDR3, as DNA: TGTGCCAGCAGCTACCTCCCGGGACAGGGTACGGGAAACACCATATATTTT.